The following is a TCR beta chain sequence with its context. Using immunoSEQ multiplex PCR, the repertoire was profiled, and TCRdb retains in-frame clones only, with some absent. In the table there are 250,000 to 300,000 clones, 89% of which are singletons. All enrollees were roughly 18 to 100 years old and from about 25 US areas. The data originate from a study of blood T cell repertoires in COVID-19. V was cut by 9 bases and J by 7 bases, with 21 bases left in between. Looked up from germline, CDR1 is KGHDR and CDR2 is SFDVKD. This CDR3 is 15 amino acids long. The specimen was PBMCs or T cells enriched from blood (not recorded which). This TCR derives from a woman aged 55-70 years who had recovered from COVID-19. The chain combines TRBV24-1 with TRBJ2-1; D may be TRBD2 (6 bases). CDR3 sequence: CATSEWDSGKNEQFF. The CDR3 DNA reads as TGTGCCACCTCTGAATGGGATAGCGGAAAGAATGAGCAGTTCTTC.